The 21 T cell receptor beta chains listed next were all sequenced from one sample in a study of T cell repertoires in aging, cancer and after chemotherapy. Multiplex touch-down PCR with TRB-A/B primers amplified rearranged V-D-J TRB sequences. TCRdb called the multiplex PCR reads again in MiXCR, with one record for every CDR3 protein. Among over 10,000 distinct CDR3 sequences listed, 21% were seen once. Amplification of TCR beta used genomic DNA extracted from peripheral blood. Sequences were obtained from blood. These receptors were obtained from a human donor in good health.

This clonotype is medium-sized by share. V is TRBV20-1 and J is TRBJ2-1; the D is unclear. The V gene lost 3 bases and the J gene lost 6 bases, with 12 bases spanning the gap. CDR3 size: 13 residues. In germline, CDR1 is DFQATT, CDR2 SNEGSKA (reference sequence). The CDR3 DNA reads as TGCAGTGCTAGGGACCCAGTTGGCAATGAGCAGTTCTTC. This translates into CSARDPVGNEQFF.

V usage is TRBV5-4 and J usage is TRBJ1-1; no reliable D call. Deletions cut 4 bases from V and 4 bases from J, with 20 bases between. CDR1 is SGHNT, CDR2 YYREEE, per germline (reference sequence). The CDR3 runs to 16 residues. CDR3 protein: CASSPEASRSSTEAFF. The CDR3 nucleotides read TGTGCCAGCAGCCCGGAGGCTAGCAGGAGCTCCACTGAAGCTTTCTTT.

This clonotype showed up just a few times. The V gene is TRBV14, the J gene TRBJ2-1, with 7 nucleotides matching TRBD1. The germline V gene encodes CDR1 SGHDN and CDR2 FVKESK. V shed 1 base, J shed 10 bases, and the junction held 10 bases outside the gene matches. This CDR3 comprises 15 residues. This CDR3 reads CASSQGQGWTREQFF. DNA of the CDR3: TGTGCCAGCAGCCAAGGACAGGGATGGACCAGAGAGCAGTTCTTC.

In its sample, this clonotype was seen many times. The J gene is TRBJ1-2, the V gene TRBV19; the match to TRBD1 covers 9 bases. Germline loops: CDR1 LNHDA, CDR2 SQIVND (reference sequence). The CDR3 contains 16 residues. Losses at the gene ends were 3 bases for V and 4 bases for J; bases not matched to a gene: 9. The CDR3 nucleotides are TGTGCCAGTAGTATTCTTCCGGGACAGGGATTCTATGGCTACACCTTC. This encodes CASSILPGQGFYGYTF.

The chain links TRBV20-1 to TRBJ1-5; perhaps TRBD1 as D (6 bases). Trimming pared 0 bases from V and 6 bases from J, leaving 12 bases between. From germline, CDR1 is DFQATT and CDR2 SNEGSKA (reference sequence). CDR3 size: 14 residues. DNA of the CDR3: TGCAGTGCTAGAGATATGGTGGGGGCTCAGCCCCAGCATTTT. Its translation is CSARDMVGAQPQHF.

The rearrangement joins TRBV5-1 to TRBJ2-1; TRBD2 agrees at 7 bases. V shed 2 bases and J 5 bases; nucleotides not matched to a gene: 4. Germline V lookup: CDR1 SGHRS, CDR2 YFSETQ. CDR3 size: 14 residues. The CDR3 nucleotides are TGCGCCAGCAGCTTCCAGCGGGGAGACAATGAGCAGTTCTTC. It specifies CASSFQRGDNEQFF.

This chain connects TRBV7-9 to TRBJ1-1; possibly TRBD1 for D (5 bases). Between the trimmed V and J ends, which lost 4 bases and 1 base, there was a span of 7 bases. CDR1 and CDR2 (germline): SEHNR, FQNEAQ (reference sequence). CDR3 length: 13 amino acids. CDR3 sequence reads: CASSSGWNTEAFF. The CDR3 nucleotides read TGTGCCAGCAGCTCAGGGTGGAACACTGAAGCTTTCTTT. Filled out from reference TRBV7-9 and TRBJ1-1, the complete variable domain reads DTGVSQNPRHKITKRGQNVTFRCDPISEHNRLYWYRQTLGQGPEFLTYFQNEAQLEKSRLLSDRFSAERPKGSFSTLEIQRTEQGDSAMYLCASSSGWNTEAFFGQGTRLTVV.

The genes are TRBV11-2 and TRBJ2-2; 7 bases align to TRBD2. V trimming: 5 bases; J trimming: 5 bases; junction bases outside the gene matches: 8. The CDR3 contains 15 residues. Germline CDR1 SGHAT, CDR2 FQNNGV. As DNA, the CDR3 is TGTGCCAGCAGCGCGGGAGCCCAAAGGACCGGGGAGCTGTTTTTT. Translated, it gives CASSAGAQRTGELFF.

There are a few counts of this clonotype. The CDR3 spells CASSSPPGQRETQYF. DNA of the CDR3: TGTGCCAGCAGTTCACCGCCGGGACAGAGGGAGACCCAGTACTTC. The V and J genes are TRBV28 and TRBJ2-5, with 7 positions matching TRBD1. Germline V gene data show CDR1 as MDHEN and CDR2 as SYDVKM. The CDR3 consists of 15 residues. V lost 4 bases and J lost 5; bases outside the gene matches: 10.

This clonotype is labeled as medium-sized. This sequence joins TRBV6-5 and TRBJ1-2; no clear D gene. Germline lookup yields CDR1 MNHEY and CDR2 SVGAGI. There are 16 residues in the CDR3. Trimming shortened V by 1 base and J by 3 bases, and 15 bases separated the two germline ends. CDR3 loop: CASSYYPVSGYYGYTF. Here the CDR3 DNA reads TGTGCCAGCAGTTACTACCCCGTGTCAGGATACTATGGCTACACCTTC.

This chain links TRBV12-3 or TRBV12-4 with TRBJ2-2, with 8 nucleotides matching TRBD2. The CDR3 contains 15 residues. Trimming at V came to 8 bases and at J to 6 bases, leaving 11 bases not matched to a gene. Written as DNA, the CDR3 is TGTGCCAGCTCGGGGGGGGGCCGCGTCGCCGGGGAGCTGTTTTTT. It codes for CASSGGGRVAGELFF.

Remarks on this clonotype: This may be a read error, as it is one base from a much larger clone. The chain couples TRBV6-5 to TRBJ2-2; D is unclear. Germline CDR1 MNHEY, CDR2 SVGAGI. CDR3 length equals 14 residues. V lost 2 bases and J 1 base, leaving 5 bases between the germline ends. As DNA, the CDR3 is TGTGCCAGCAGTTACCGACTGAACACCGGGGAGCTGTTTTTT. Translated: CASSYRLNTGELFF.

In its sample, this clonotype was seen a few times. The chain links TRBV5-1 to TRBJ2-2, with 9 bases matching TRBD1. V shed 5 bases, J shed 3 bases, and the junction held 5 bases outside the gene matches. CDR1 SGHRS and CDR2 YFSETQ come from the germline V gene. The CDR3 extends over 15 amino acids. The CDR3 nucleotides read TGCGCCAGCAGTCAAGACAGGGGGGACACCGGGGAGCTGTTTTTT. This sequence encodes CASSQDRGDTGELFF.

In this sample, this clonotype turned up a few times. This sequence joins TRBV11-2 and TRBJ2-2, with D possibly matching TRBD2 (5 bases). The CDR3 has 18 residues. Germline values: CDR1 SGHAT, CDR2 FQNNGV. V dropped 6 bases and J dropped 3 bases, with 23 bases sitting between them. The CDR3 bases are TGTGCCAGCAGGTACTCACGCCTACGTATCGGGGACACCGGGGAGCTGTTTTTT. Translated, it gives CASRYSRLRIGDTGELFF.

The J gene is TRBJ2-7, the V gene TRBV7-2; 10 bases line up with TRBD1. CDR3 length: 18 residues. J was trimmed by 1 base and V by 1 base; bases with no gene match: 10. The germline V gene has CDR1 SGHTA and CDR2 FQGNSA. This chain's CDR3 is CASSLDGWGQGPSYEQYF. CDR3 coding DNA: TGTGCCAGCAGCTTAGATGGATGGGGACAGGGGCCTTCCTACGAGCAGTACTTC.

This rearrangement joins TRBV7-2 to TRBJ1-6; D not resolved. V was trimmed by 1 base and J by 6 bases, leaving 7 bases between them. This CDR3 has 14 amino acids. CDR1 is SGHTA and CDR2 is FQGNSA in the germline V gene. CDR3 sequence reads: CASSLVPGNSPLHF. The CDR3 DNA follows: TGTGCCAGCAGCTTAGTTCCGGGTAATTCACCCCTCCACTTT. The full variable domain, in which reference TRBV7-2 and TRBJ1-6 provide the parts outside the CDR3, is GAGVSQSPSNKVTEKGKDVELRCDPISGHTALYWYRQSLGQGLEFLIYFQGNSAPDKSGLPSDRFSAERTGGSVSTLTIQRTQQEDSAVYLCASSLVPGNSPLHFGNGTRLTVT.

This clonotype was picked up many times. This chain uses TRBV5-6 with TRBJ1-4; D not certain. Trimming took off 0 bases at V and 8 bases at J, with 11 bases between the two ends. CDR1 is SGHDT, CDR2 YYEEEE, per germline. This CDR3 is 14 amino acids long. The CDR3 coding sequence is TGTGCCAGCAGCTTGGGCAGCCTTGGGGAAAAACTGTTTTTT. This encodes CASSLGSLGEKLFF.

By share, this clonotype counts as medium-sized. This sequence joins TRBV6-5 and TRBJ1-2; 8 bases fit TRBD1. Germline V gene data show CDR1 as MNHEY and CDR2 as SVGAGI. V shed 5 bases, J shed 4 bases, and the junction held 6 bases outside the gene matches. The CDR3 totals 14 residues. The CDR3 region is CASSEAGGAYGYTF. The CDR3 DNA is TGTGCCAGCAGTGAGGCAGGGGGCGCCTATGGCTACACCTTC.

This clonotype is medium-sized within its sample. V usage is TRBV6-5 and J usage is TRBJ1-2; no definite D call. The CDR3 spans 13 residues. Between the trimmed V and J ends, which lost 5 bases and 6 bases, there was a span of 13 bases. CDR1 and CDR2 from the germline V gene are MNHEY and SVGAGI. CDR3 sequence (DNA): TGTGCCAGCAGTGGACGCCTTAATAATGGCTACACCTTC. It translates to CASSGRLNNGYTF.

This clonotype showed up just a few times. V gene TRBV27 combines with J gene TRBJ1-2; 10 nucleotides align to TRBD1. The V and J ends lost 5 bases and 2 bases, in that order; junction bases with no gene match: 11. The CDR3 is 17 amino acids. Germline-derived CDR1 and CDR2 are MNHEY and SMNVEV (reference sequence). CDR3 nucleotides: TGTGCCAGCAGTAGGGGGACAGGGGAGCTGATAAACTATGGCTACACCTTC. It translates to CASSRGTGELINYGYTF.

This sequence joins TRBV5-4 and TRBJ2-5, with 9 bases matching TRBD1. The germline V gene has CDR1 SGHNT and CDR2 YYREEE (reference sequence). The V segment lost 4 bases and the J segment 0 bases; nucleotides outside the gene matches: 4. This CDR3 is built from 15 residues. Here the CDR3 DNA reads TGTGCCAGCAGCGTGGGACAGGGCTACCAAGAGACCCAGTACTTC. Amino acid sequence: CASSVGQGYQETQYF.